The source of this T cell receptor (beta chain) is a study of spatial heterogeneity in lung cancer. Described time point: blood at routine non-recurrence follow-up after resection. This clonotype was counted ten times or more. Germline V lookup: CDR1 SEHNR, CDR2 FQNEAQ (reference sequence). The junction had 2 bases not matched to a gene; V was cut back by 3 bases and J by 3 bases. The CDR3 contains 14 residues. A single record per CDR3 protein comes from TCRdb applying MiXCR to the 5' RACE reads. The repertoire holds roughly 70,000 distinct CDR3 sequences, with 8% to 10% as singletons. The rearrangement uses TRBV7-9 and TRBJ1-5; 7 nucleotides match TRBD1. The TCR was taken from a female donor with early-stage non-small cell lung cancer. The sample was PBMCs, taken at follow-up. CDR3 in amino acids: CASSFGQVNQPQHF. CDR3 nucleotide sequence: TGTGCCAGCAGCTTCGGACAGGTCAATCAGCCCCAGCATTTT.